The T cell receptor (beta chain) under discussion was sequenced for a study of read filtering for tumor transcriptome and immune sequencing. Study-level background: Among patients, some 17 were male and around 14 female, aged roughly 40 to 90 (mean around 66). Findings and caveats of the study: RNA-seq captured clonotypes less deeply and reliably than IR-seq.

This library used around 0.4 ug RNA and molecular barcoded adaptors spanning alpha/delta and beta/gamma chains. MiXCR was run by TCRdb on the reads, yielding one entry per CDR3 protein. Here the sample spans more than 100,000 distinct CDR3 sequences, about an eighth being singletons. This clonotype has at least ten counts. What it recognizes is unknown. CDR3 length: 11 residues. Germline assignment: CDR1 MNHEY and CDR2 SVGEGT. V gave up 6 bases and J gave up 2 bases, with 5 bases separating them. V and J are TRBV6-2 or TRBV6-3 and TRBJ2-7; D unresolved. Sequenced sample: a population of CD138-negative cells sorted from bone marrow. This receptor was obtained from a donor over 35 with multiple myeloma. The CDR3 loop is CASSSPYEQYF. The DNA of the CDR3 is TGTGCCAGCAGCTCGCCCTACGAGCAGTACTTC.